Reported below is one TCR beta chain. Its antigen is not yet known. Per-base quality was not reported, and no clone a single base away is much larger than it. To purify naive CD4+ T cells, the Miltenyi Naive CD4+ T Cell Isolation kit was used, and CD25 microbeads served to deplete Tregs. Tregs, naive and memory CD4+ T cells from tumor, blood and ipsilateral draining lymph nodes of a few breast cancer patients underwent full-length TCR alpha and beta sequencing. Tumor tissue and lymph nodes from ipsilateral axillary dissection were perfused with PBS, minced and digested with collagenase I and hyaluronidase. FACS confirmed that the sorted cell populations were more than 90% pure. Trimming costs V 1 base and J 3 bases, and their ends lie 22 bases apart. Reading the germline V gene gives CDR1 SGHAT and CDR2 FQNNGV. The CDR3 measures 20 amino acids from cysteine to phenylalanine. Kept here is only the CDR3 DNA, which spans 60 bases and is read in frame from base 1.

The data stem from a study (dated by TCRdb to the mid-2010s). About the full investigation: The study tested whether tumor-infiltrating Tregs in breast cancer are recruited from blood Tregs or converted in situ from other CD4+ T cell subsets.

Full-length TCR variable regions were amplified by 5' RACE PCR with constant-region reverse primers, and semi-nested PCR with Nested Universal Primer A was subsequently performed. The ReliaPrep RNA Cell Miniprep System was used to extract total RNA, which was then reverse transcribed into 5'RACE-ready cDNA with the SMARTer RACE 5'/3' Kit. Multiplex adaptors were used to barcode full-length TCR alpha and beta libraries, and the barcoded libraries were sequenced on an Illumina MiSeq. The published analysis was carried out like this. For each of nine subset-tissue groups, sequencing data from the five patients were combined, and the groups were compared by unsupervised clustering of TCR gene usage. Repertoire similarity was calculated with the Morisita-Horn index, weighting shared sequences by their contribution to each repertoire. TCRdb reprocessing: public reads trimmed at Q25 with fastp, clones called with MiXCR, in-frame beta chains kept. Each entry is one CDR3 protein sequence, shown with its most common DNA and genes. The V and J calls and clone size come from TCRdb's table, not from the authors' own analysis. The sample contains nearly 55,000 distinct CDR3 sequences, roughly a quarter of them found a single time. The leading ten clones occupy about 3% of the sample.

What the study reported, not specific to this receptor: Rather than covering whole repertoires, validation in the larger cohort was restricted to a single TCR beta V-J rearrangement. The TCR gene usage of tumor memory CD4+ T cells clustered together with blood and lymph node memory CD4+ cells and with lymph node naive CD4+ cells. The greatest overlap of tumor-infiltrating Treg TCR alpha and beta sequences was with tumor naive CD4+ T cells, followed next by blood naive CD4+ T cells.

The origin of this receptor is a female donor with breast cancer. The chain joins TRBV11-2 to TRBJ1-6; TRBD1 could be the D gene, as 5 bases match. The sequencing sample was made of tumor-infiltrating naive CD4+ T cells sorted from the breast tumor. Taken with the paper, the label for cell subset or site translates to: naive CD4+ T cells, CD4+CD45RA+CD25-. CDR3 loop: CASSLVRGRRTQDYNSPLHF. DNA sequence: TGTGCCAGCAGCTTAGTTCGCGGAAGGAGGACACAAGACTATAATTCACCCCTCCACTTT.